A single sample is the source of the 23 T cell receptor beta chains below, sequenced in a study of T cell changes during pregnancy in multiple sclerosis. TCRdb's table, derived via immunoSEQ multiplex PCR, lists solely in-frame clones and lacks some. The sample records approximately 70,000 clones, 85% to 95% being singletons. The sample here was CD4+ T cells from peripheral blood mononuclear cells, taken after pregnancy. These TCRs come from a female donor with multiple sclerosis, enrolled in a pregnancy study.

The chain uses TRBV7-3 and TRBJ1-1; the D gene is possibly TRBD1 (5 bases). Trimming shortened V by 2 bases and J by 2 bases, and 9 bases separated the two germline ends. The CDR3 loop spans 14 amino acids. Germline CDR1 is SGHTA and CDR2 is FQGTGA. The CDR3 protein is CASSLAGENTEAFF. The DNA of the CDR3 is TGTGCCAGCAGCTTAGCGGGGGAAAACACTGAAGCTTTCTTT.

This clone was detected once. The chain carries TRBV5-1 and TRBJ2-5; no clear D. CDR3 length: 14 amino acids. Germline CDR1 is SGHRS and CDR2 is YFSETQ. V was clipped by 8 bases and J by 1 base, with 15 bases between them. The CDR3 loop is CASARLSGQETQYF. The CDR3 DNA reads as TGCGCCAGTGCGAGGCTATCCGGCCAAGAGACCCAGTACTTC.

CDR3 sequence reads: CASSWGGGIQETQYF. Written as DNA, the CDR3 is TGTGCCAGCAGCTGGGGGGGAGGGATCCAAGAGACCCAGTACTTC. This sequence joins TRBV6-6 and TRBJ2-5; TRBD2 matches at 7 bases. Germline V gene sequence: CDR1 MNHNY, CDR2 SVGAGI (reference sequence). The CDR3 is 15 amino acids. The V segment lost 6 bases and the J segment 1 base; nucleotides outside the gene matches: 8.

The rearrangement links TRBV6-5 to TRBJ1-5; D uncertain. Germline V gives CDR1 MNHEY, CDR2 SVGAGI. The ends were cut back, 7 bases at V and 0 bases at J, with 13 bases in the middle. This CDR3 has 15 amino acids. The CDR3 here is CASKQRKNSNQPQHF. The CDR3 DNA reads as TGTGCCAGCAAGCAGAGGAAAAATAGCAATCAGCCCCAGCATTTT.

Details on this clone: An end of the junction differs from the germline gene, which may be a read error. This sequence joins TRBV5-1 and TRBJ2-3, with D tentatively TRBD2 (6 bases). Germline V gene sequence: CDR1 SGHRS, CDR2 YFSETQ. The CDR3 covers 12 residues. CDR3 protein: CASSLGGAQLVF. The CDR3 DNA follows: TGCGCCAGCAGCTTAGGAGGGGCCCAACTTGTCTTT. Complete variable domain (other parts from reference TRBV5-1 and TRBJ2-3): KAGVTQTPRYLIKTRGQQVTLSCSPISGHRSVSWYQQTPGQGLQFLFEYFSETQRNKGNFPGRFSGRQFSNSRSEMNVSTLELGDSALYLCASSLGGAQLVFGPGTRLTVL.

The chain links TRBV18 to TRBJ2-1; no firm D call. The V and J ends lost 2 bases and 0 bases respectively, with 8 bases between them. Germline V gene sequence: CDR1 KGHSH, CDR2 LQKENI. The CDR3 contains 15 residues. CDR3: CASSPGGSSYNEQFF. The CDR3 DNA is TGTGCCAGCTCACCAGGCGGCAGCTCCTACAATGAGCAGTTCTTC.

As DNA, the CDR3 is TGCAGCGTAGGAGGGTTAAGAAATGAGCAGTTCTTC. Translated: CSVGGLRNEQFF. The chain has TRBV29-1 and TRBJ2-1, with D possibly matching TRBD2 (6 bases). Germline CDR1 reads SQVTM; CDR2 reads ANQGSEA. The CDR3 has 12 amino acids. Deletions cut 6 bases from V and 7 bases from J, with 13 bases between.

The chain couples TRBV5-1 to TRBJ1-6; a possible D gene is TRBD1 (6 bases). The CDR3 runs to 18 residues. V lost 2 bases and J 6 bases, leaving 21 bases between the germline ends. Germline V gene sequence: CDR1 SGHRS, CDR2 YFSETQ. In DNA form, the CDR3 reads TGCGCCAGCAGCTTTGGGGACAACCGACAGTTATTTAATTCACCCCTCCACTTT. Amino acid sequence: CASSFGDNRQLFNSPLHF.

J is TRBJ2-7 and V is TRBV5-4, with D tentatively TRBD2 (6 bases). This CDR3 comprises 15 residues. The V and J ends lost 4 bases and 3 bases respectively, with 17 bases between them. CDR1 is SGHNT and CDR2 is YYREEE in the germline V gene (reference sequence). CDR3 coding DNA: TGTGCCAGCAGCACCGACCTGGCGACTAGCTACGAGCAGTACTTC. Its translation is CASSTDLATSYEQYF. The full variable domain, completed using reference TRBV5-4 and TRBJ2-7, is ETGVTQSPTHLIKTRGQQVTLRCSSQSGHNTVSWYQQALGQGPQFIFQYYREEENGRGNFPPRFSGLQFPNYSSELNVNALELDDSALYLCASSTDLATSYEQYFGPGTRLTVT.

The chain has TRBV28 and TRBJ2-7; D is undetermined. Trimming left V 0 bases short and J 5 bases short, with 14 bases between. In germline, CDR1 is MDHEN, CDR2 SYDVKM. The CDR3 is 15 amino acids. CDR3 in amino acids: CASSLWAGFIHEQYF. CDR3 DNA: TGTGCCAGCAGTTTATGGGCAGGTTTTATTCACGAGCAGTACTTC.

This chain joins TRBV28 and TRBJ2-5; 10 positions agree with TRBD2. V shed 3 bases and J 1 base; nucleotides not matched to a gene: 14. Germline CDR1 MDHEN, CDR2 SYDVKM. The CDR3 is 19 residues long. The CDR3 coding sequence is TGTGCCAGCAGTTTGCCCGACAAAGGCCTAGCGGGAGCCCAAGAGACCCAGTACTTC. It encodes CASSLPDKGLAGAQETQYF.

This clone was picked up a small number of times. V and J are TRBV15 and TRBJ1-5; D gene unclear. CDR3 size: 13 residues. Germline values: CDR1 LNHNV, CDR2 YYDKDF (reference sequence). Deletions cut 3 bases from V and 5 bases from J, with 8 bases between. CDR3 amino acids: CATSSSLDQPQHF. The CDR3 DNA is TGTGCCACCAGCAGCAGTTTGGATCAGCCCCAGCATTTT.

The CDR3 here is CASSRGQETYVSYEQYF. In nucleotides, the CDR3 is TGTGCCAGCAGCCGAGGACAGGAAACCTATGTCAGCTACGAGCAGTACTTC. The rearrangement links TRBV7-4 to TRBJ2-7; 7 positions agree with TRBD1. V lost 5 bases to trimming and J lost 3 bases; unmatched junction nucleotides: 16. The CDR3 extends over 17 amino acids. In germline, CDR1 is SGHVT, CDR2 SQSDAQ.

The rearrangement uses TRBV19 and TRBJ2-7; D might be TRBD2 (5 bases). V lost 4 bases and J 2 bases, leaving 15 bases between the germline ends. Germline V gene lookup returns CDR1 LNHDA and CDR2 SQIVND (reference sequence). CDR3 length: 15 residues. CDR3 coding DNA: TGTGCCAGTAGTACTGCCCGCGGAGGAGCCTACGAGCAGTACTTC. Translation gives CASSTARGGAYEQYF.

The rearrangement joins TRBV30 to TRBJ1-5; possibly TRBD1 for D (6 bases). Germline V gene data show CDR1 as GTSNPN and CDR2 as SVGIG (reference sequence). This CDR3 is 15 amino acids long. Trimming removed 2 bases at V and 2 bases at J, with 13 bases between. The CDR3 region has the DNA TGTGCCTGGAGTCAGGGGCAGGGAGGCAATCAGCCCCAGCATTTT. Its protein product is CAWSQGQGGNQPQHF.

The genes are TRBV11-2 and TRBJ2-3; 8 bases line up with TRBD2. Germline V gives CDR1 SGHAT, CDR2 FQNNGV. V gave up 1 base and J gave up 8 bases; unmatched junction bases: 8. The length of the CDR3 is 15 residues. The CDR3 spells CASSLGPGGPGTQYF. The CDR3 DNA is TGTGCCAGCAGCTTAGGGCCGGGAGGGCCGGGTACGCAGTATTTT.

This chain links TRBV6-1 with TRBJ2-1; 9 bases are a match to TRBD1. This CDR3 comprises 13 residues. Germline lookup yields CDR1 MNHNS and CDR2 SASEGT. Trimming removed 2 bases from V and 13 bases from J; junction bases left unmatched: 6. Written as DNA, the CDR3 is TGTGCCAGCAGTGAAAGTAGGGGACAGGGACAGTTCTTC. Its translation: CASSESRGQGQFF.

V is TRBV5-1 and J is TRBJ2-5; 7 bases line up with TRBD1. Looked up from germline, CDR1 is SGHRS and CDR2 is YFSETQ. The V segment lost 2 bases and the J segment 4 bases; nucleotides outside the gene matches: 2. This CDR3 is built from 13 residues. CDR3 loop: CASSFDRVETQYF. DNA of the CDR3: TGCGCCAGCAGCTTCGACAGGGTAGAGACCCAGTACTTC.

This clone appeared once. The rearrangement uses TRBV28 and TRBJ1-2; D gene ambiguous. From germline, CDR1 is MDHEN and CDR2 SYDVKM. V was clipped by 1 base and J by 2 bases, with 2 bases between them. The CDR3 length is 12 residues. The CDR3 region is CASSLLNYGYTF. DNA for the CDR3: TGTGCCAGCAGTTTATTAAACTATGGCTACACCTTC.

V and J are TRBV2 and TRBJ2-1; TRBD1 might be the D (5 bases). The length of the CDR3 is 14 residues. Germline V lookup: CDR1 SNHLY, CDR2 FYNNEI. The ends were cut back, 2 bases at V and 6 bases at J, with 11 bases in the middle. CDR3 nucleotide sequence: TGTGCCAGCAGTGAACAGGGTAGGGGCAATGAGCAGTTCTTC. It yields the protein CASSEQGRGNEQFF. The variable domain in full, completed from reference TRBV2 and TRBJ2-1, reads EPEVTQTPSHQVTQMGQEVILRCVPISNHLYFYWYRQILGQKVEFLVSFYNNEISEKSEIFDDQFSVERPDGSNFTLKIRSTKLEDSAMYFCASSEQGRGNEQFFGPGTRLTVL.

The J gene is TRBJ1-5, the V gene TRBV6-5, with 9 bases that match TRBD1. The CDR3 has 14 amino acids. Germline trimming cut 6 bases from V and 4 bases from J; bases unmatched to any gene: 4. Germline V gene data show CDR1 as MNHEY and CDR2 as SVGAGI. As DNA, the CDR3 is TGTGCCAGCAGGGACAGGGGCTTAAATCAGCCCCAGCATTTT. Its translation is CASRDRGLNQPQHF.

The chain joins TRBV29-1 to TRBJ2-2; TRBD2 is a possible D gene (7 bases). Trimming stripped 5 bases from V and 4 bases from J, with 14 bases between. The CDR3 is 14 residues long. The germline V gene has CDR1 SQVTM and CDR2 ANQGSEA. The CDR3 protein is CSVRGAGVTGELFF. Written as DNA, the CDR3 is TGCAGCGTTCGGGGGGCGGGAGTCACCGGGGAGCTGTTTTTT.

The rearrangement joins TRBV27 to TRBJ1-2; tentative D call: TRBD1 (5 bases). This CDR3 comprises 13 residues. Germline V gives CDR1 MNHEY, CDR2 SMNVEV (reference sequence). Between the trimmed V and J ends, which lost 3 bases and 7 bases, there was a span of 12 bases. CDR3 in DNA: TGTGCCAGCAGTTTGCCAGGGATGATTGGCTACACCTTC. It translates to CASSLPGMIGYTF.